A selection of T cell receptor beta chains follows, all from one sample in a study of OX40 agonist ivuxolimab in advanced cancers. Some clones are missing from TCRdb's copy, which holds only in-frame ones; the method was immunoSEQ multiplex PCR. The sample has 68,000 or so clones, approximately 81% seen once. Material: CD4+ or CD8+ T cells sorted from blood, obtained in a trial of the OX40 agonist ivuxolimab. These receptors all stem from an adult with an advanced solid tumor such as melanoma, head and neck, liver or kidney cancer. Each CDR3 is given with its conserved first and last residue. D genes are given only for firm matches. Only part of the rows carry a size: once, few, many, or a class if the clone is expanded.

clone size: few
D gene: TRBD1
J gene: TRBJ1-1
V gene: TRBV5-4
CDR3 DNA: TGTGCCAGCAGTTCGGACAGGTACTTCACTGAAGCTTTCTTT
CDR3 protein: CASSSDRYFTEAFF

clone size: .
D gene: .
J gene: TRBJ2-7
V gene: TRBV14
CDR3 DNA: TGTGCCAGCAGCCAAGCGTTCTTCCCCTTTGTTAGTGAGCAGTACTTC
CDR3 protein: CASSQAFFPFVSEQYF

clone size: .
D gene: TRBD2
J gene: TRBJ2-1
V gene: TRBV4-3
CDR3 DNA: TGCGCCAGCAGCCGTCGACTAGCGGGAGAAGATGAGCAGTTCTTC
CDR3 protein: CASSRRLAGEDEQFF

clone size: .
D gene: TRBD2
J gene: TRBJ2-3
V gene: TRBV5-1
CDR3 DNA: TGCGCCAGCAGCCCTGGGACTAGCGTGACAGATACGCAGTATTTT
CDR3 protein: CASSPGTSVTDTQYF

clone size: .
D gene: .
J gene: TRBJ2-6
V gene: TRBV30
CDR3 DNA: TGTGCCTGGAGTAGGGTCCGGTCTGGGGCCAACGTCCTGACTTTC
CDR3 protein: CAWSRVRSGANVLTF

clone size: .
D gene: TRBD2
J gene: TRBJ2-7
V gene: TRBV15
CDR3 DNA: TGTGCCACCAGCAGAGGGACTAGCGGGTACGAGCAGTACTTC
CDR3 protein: CATSRGTSGYEQYF

clone size: once
D gene: .
J gene: TRBJ1-5
V gene: TRBV10-2
CDR3 DNA: TGCGCCAGCAGAGGCTATAGGACGTCAGGGGATCAGCCCCAGCATTTT
CDR3 protein: CASRGYRTSGDQPQHF

clone size: .
D gene: .
J gene: TRBJ1-2
V gene: TRBV4-2
CDR3 DNA: TGTGCCAGCAGCCACCTAGGCGGTGACTATGGCTACACCTTC
CDR3 protein: CASSHLGGDYGYTF

clone size: .
D gene: .
J gene: TRBJ1-1
V gene: TRBV6-1
CDR3 DNA: TGTGCCAGCAGCCCACAGGTCCCGAAAGCTTTCTTT
CDR3 protein: CASSPQVPKAFF

clone size: .
D gene: .
J gene: TRBJ1-3
V gene: TRBV11-2
CDR3 DNA: TGTGCCAGCAGCTTAGCGGGCAGTTGGAACACCATATATTTT
CDR3 protein: CASSLAGSWNTIYF

clone size: .
D gene: TRBD2
J gene: TRBJ2-5
V gene: TRBV19
CDR3 DNA: TGTGCCAGTAAGCGGCTAGCGGGGGGGCCTGACCAAGAGACCCAGTACTTC
CDR3 protein: CASKRLAGGPDQETQYF

clone size: few
D gene: .
J gene: TRBJ2-7
V gene: TRBV7-2
CDR3 DNA: TGTGCCAGCACCCCCATCGGTGATCCCTCCTACGAGCAGTACTTC
CDR3 protein: CASTPIGDPSYEQYF

clone size: .
D gene: .
J gene: TRBJ2-1
V gene: TRBV10-3
CDR3 DNA: TGTGCCATCAGTGAGTCAGCAGGCTACAATGAGCAGTTCTTC
CDR3 protein: CAISESAGYNEQFF

clone size: .
D gene: TRBD2
J gene: TRBJ2-1
V gene: TRBV19
CDR3 DNA: TGTGCCAGTAGTACCCGGACTAGCGGGAGGACATACAATGAGCAGTTCTTC
CDR3 protein: CASSTRTSGRTYNEQFF

clone size: once
D gene: TRBD1
J gene: TRBJ1-2
V gene: TRBV4-1
CDR3 DNA: TGCGCCAGCAGCCAAGATATGCAGGGGGCCCAGGCCGTAGGCTACACCTTC
CDR3 protein: CASSQDMQGAQAVGYTF

clone size: .
D gene: .
J gene: TRBJ1-1
V gene: TRBV5-1
CDR3 DNA: TGCGCCAGCAGGATAGAACTAAGTATGTTGAACACTGAAGCTTTCTTT
CDR3 protein: CASRIELSMLNTEAFF

clone size: .
D gene: .
J gene: TRBJ1-3
V gene: TRBV5-6
CDR3 DNA: TGTGCCAGCAGCCGGATCTCTGGAAACACCATATATTTT
CDR3 protein: CASSRISGNTIYF

clone size: .
D gene: .
J gene: TRBJ2-5
V gene: TRBV5-1
CDR3 DNA: TGCGCCAGCAGCTTGGCTGCCCAACGACGAGAGACCCAGTACTTC
CDR3 protein: CASSLAAQRRETQYF

clone size: .
D gene: TRBD1
J gene: TRBJ2-2
V gene: TRBV18
CDR3 DNA: TGTGCCAGCTCATTAGGGACAGTGAACACCGGGGAGCTGTTTTTT
CDR3 protein: CASSLGTVNTGELFF

clone size: few
D gene: TRBD1
J gene: TRBJ2-5
V gene: TRBV19
CDR3 DNA: TGTGCCAGTAGAAGGACAGGGGGGCAAGAGACCCAGTACTTC
CDR3 protein: CASRRTGGQETQYF

clone size: .
D gene: .
J gene: TRBJ1-2
V gene: TRBV2
CDR3 DNA: TGTGCCAGCAGTGAGGACAGCCCCTATGGCTACACCTTC
CDR3 protein: CASSEDSPYGYTF

clone size: .
D gene: .
J gene: TRBJ2-7
V gene: TRBV9
CDR3 DNA: TGTGCCAGCAGCGTAGACGGTCGGGGGCTCCACCAAGAGCAGTACTTC
CDR3 protein: CASSVDGRGLHQEQYF

clone size: .
D gene: .
J gene: TRBJ1-4
V gene: TRBV9
CDR3 DNA: TGTGCCAGCAGCGCCCTGGGGGGGGTTAATGAAAAACTGTTTTTT
CDR3 protein: CASSALGGVNEKLFF

clone size: .
D gene: .
J gene: TRBJ2-4
V gene: TRBV4-3
CDR3 DNA: TGCGCCAGCAGCCAGCACCGGGGCAAAAACATTCAGTACTTC
CDR3 protein: CASSQHRGKNIQYF

clone size: .
D gene: .
J gene: TRBJ1-2
V gene: TRBV7-8
CDR3 DNA: TGTGCCAGCAGCCCTGGACAGAGCTTCGCTAACTATGGCTACACCTTC
CDR3 protein: CASSPGQSFANYGYTF

clone size: .
D gene: .
J gene: TRBJ2-3
V gene: TRBV23-1
CDR3 DNA: TGCGCCAGCAGTCAATCGCACAGCACAGATACGCAGTATTTT
CDR3 protein: CASSQSHSTDTQYF

clone size: .
D gene: TRBD1
J gene: TRBJ1-2
V gene: TRBV6-1
CDR3 DNA: TGTGCCAGCAGTGAAGCAATCGACAGGGGCGGTGGCTACACCTTC
CDR3 protein: CASSEAIDRGGGYTF

clone size: .
D gene: TRBD2
J gene: TRBJ2-1
V gene: TRBV30
CDR3 DNA: TGTGCCTGGAGACACGCCAGCGGGAGGGCCAGGGAGCAGTTCTTC
CDR3 protein: CAWRHASGRAREQFF

clone size: .
D gene: TRBD1
J gene: TRBJ2-2
V gene: TRBV2
CDR3 DNA: TGTGCCAGCAGTGAAGTTTCGGGACAGGGATACACCGGGGAGCTGTTTTTT
CDR3 protein: CASSEVSGQGYTGELFF

clone size: .
D gene: TRBD1
J gene: TRBJ1-1
V gene: TRBV11-1
CDR3 DNA: TGTGCCAGCAGCTTAAGTCCCAGGGGGGACACTGAAGCTTTCTTT
CDR3 protein: CASSLSPRGDTEAFF

clone size: .
D gene: .
J gene: TRBJ1-2
V gene: TRBV6-5
CDR3 DNA: TGTGCCAGCGGGGGGGGCAAAATCTATGGCTACACCTTC
CDR3 protein: CASGGGKIYGYTF

clone size: once
D gene: TRBD2
J gene: TRBJ2-5
V gene: TRBV18
CDR3 DNA: TGTGCCAGCTCACCGACTAGCGCGGAGACCCAGTACTTC
CDR3 protein: CASSPTSAETQYF

clone size: .
D gene: .
J gene: TRBJ1-5
V gene: TRBV28
CDR3 DNA: TGTGCCAGTGTTGTATCCGGCAATCAGCCCCAGCATTTT
CDR3 protein: CASVVSGNQPQHF

clone size: few
D gene: .
J gene: TRBJ2-7
V gene: TRBV14
CDR3 DNA: TGTGCCAGCAGCCAAATCATTGGATACGAGCAGTACTTC
CDR3 protein: CASSQIIGYEQYF

clone size: once
D gene: .
J gene: TRBJ2-7
V gene: TRBV6-5
CDR3 DNA: TGTGCCAGCAGGACCCGGGACGGAAACTACGAGCAGTACTTC
CDR3 protein: CASRTRDGNYEQYF

clone size: few
D gene: TRBD2
J gene: TRBJ2-3
V gene: TRBV11-2
CDR3 DNA: TGTGCCAGCAGCTTGGTGAATAGCGGGAATGGTGGTTCGCAGTATTTT
CDR3 protein: CASSLVNSGNGGSQYF

clone size: .
D gene: TRBD1
J gene: TRBJ1-5
V gene: TRBV28
CDR3 DNA: TGTGCCAGCAGATTGGGACAGGTCAATCAGCCCCAGCATTTT
CDR3 protein: CASRLGQVNQPQHF

clone size: .
D gene: .
J gene: TRBJ1-1
V gene: TRBV6-6
CDR3 DNA: TGTGCCAGCACGGGGTCCAGGGCCCTGAACACTGAAGCTTTCTTT
CDR3 protein: CASTGSRALNTEAFF

clone size: .
D gene: .
J gene: TRBJ1-2
V gene: TRBV4-1
CDR3 DNA: TGCGCCAGCAGCCAAGGGGGCCGAGGCAGAAGCTTCTATGGCTACACCTTC
CDR3 protein: CASSQGGRGRSFYGYTF

clone size: .
D gene: TRBD1
J gene: TRBJ1-4
V gene: TRBV18
CDR3 DNA: TGTGCCAGCTCACCTACCACAGGGGTAAATGAAAAACTGTTTTTT
CDR3 protein: CASSPTTGVNEKLFF

clone size: once
D gene: .
J gene: TRBJ2-3
V gene: TRBV29-1
CDR3 DNA: TGCAGCGTTGCGACAGATACGCAGTATTTT
CDR3 protein: CSVATDTQYF

clone size: .
D gene: .
J gene: TRBJ1-5
V gene: TRBV6-5
CDR3 DNA: TGTGCCAGCAGTTACACGGCCCAGGGCAATCAGCCCCAGCATTTT
CDR3 protein: CASSYTAQGNQPQHF

clone size: .
D gene: .
J gene: TRBJ2-1
V gene: TRBV7-2
CDR3 DNA: TGTGCCAGCAGCCCTCCGACTAGGGGCGATGAGCAGTTCTTC
CDR3 protein: CASSPPTRGDEQFF

clone size: .
D gene: TRBD1
J gene: TRBJ1-1
V gene: TRBV2
CDR3 DNA: TGTGCCAGCGGAAACAGGGGCGGAAACACTGAAGCTTTCTTT
CDR3 protein: CASGNRGGNTEAFF

clone size: .
D gene: .
J gene: TRBJ2-2
V gene: TRBV7-3
CDR3 DNA: TGTGCCAGCAGCGTTATGGGTGTGTCCACCGGGGAGCTGTTTTTT
CDR3 protein: CASSVMGVSTGELFF

clone size: few
D gene: .
J gene: TRBJ1-2
V gene: TRBV2
CDR3 DNA: TGTGCCAGCAGTGAAGGAGGGAGCCTAAAGCGTGGCTACACCTTC
CDR3 protein: CASSEGGSLKRGYTF

clone size: .
D gene: .
J gene: TRBJ1-4
V gene: TRBV5-6
CDR3 DNA: TGTGCCAGCAGAGGACGCCCATATGAAAAACTGTTTTTT
CDR3 protein: CASRGRPYEKLFF

clone size: .
D gene: .
J gene: TRBJ2-7
V gene: TRBV10-3
CDR3 DNA: TGTGCCATCGAGTCGGGACCGCCGGGAAACGAGCAGTACTTC
CDR3 protein: CAIESGPPGNEQYF

clone size: .
D gene: .
J gene: TRBJ1-2
V gene: TRBV10-3
CDR3 DNA: TGTGCCATTGGACCCCACTATGGCTACACCTTC
CDR3 protein: CAIGPHYGYTF

clone size: few
D gene: .
J gene: TRBJ1-2
V gene: TRBV5-4
CDR3 DNA: TGTGCCAGCAGCTTGGGGCCCCGCGGCAGGGCTTATGGCTACACCTTC
CDR3 protein: CASSLGPRGRAYGYTF

clone size: .
D gene: .
J gene: TRBJ2-1
V gene: TRBV7-9
CDR3 DNA: TGTGCCAGCGCAGCCGCGGGACAACAGTTCTTC
CDR3 protein: CASAAAGQQFF

clone size: .
D gene: .
J gene: TRBJ2-7
V gene: TRBV18
CDR3 DNA: TGTGCCAGCTCAGTGGGACGGGACTACGAGCAGTACTTC
CDR3 protein: CASSVGRDYEQYF

clone size: .
D gene: .
J gene: TRBJ2-6
V gene: TRBV19
CDR3 DNA: TGTGCCAGTAGTATACAGGGACGATCTGGGGCCAACGTCCTGACTTTC
CDR3 protein: CASSIQGRSGANVLTF

clone size: .
D gene: .
J gene: TRBJ1-5
V gene: TRBV6-5
CDR3 DNA: TGTGCCAGCAGTTACTCGTCCAGGGCCAATCAGCCCCAGCATTTT
CDR3 protein: CASSYSSRANQPQHF

clone size: .
D gene: TRBD2
J gene: TRBJ2-1
V gene: TRBV5-8
CDR3 DNA: TGTGCCAGCAGCCTAGGACTAGCGGGAGATGAGCAGTTCTTC
CDR3 protein: CASSLGLAGDEQFF

clone size: .
D gene: .
J gene: TRBJ1-2
V gene: TRBV4-1
CDR3 DNA: TGCGCCAGCAGCCCCCAACCGGACTATGGCTACACCTTC
CDR3 protein: CASSPQPDYGYTF

clone size: .
D gene: TRBD1
J gene: TRBJ1-5
V gene: TRBV7-2
CDR3 DNA: TGTGCCAGCAGTCCCGGGGGACAGGTCAGCAATCAGCCCCAGCATTTT
CDR3 protein: CASSPGGQVSNQPQHF